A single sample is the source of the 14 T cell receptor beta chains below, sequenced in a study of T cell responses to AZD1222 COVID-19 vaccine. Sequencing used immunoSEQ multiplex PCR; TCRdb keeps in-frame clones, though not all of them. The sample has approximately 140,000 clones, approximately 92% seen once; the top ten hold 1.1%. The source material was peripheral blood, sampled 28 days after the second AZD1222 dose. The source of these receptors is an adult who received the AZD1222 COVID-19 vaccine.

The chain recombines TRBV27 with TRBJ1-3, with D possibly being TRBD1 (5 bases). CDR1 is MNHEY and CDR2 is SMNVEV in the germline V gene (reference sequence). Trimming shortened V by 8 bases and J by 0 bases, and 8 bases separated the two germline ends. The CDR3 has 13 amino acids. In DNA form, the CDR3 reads TGTGCCAGCCGACAGCTCTCTGGAAACACCATATATTTT. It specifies CASRQLSGNTIYF.

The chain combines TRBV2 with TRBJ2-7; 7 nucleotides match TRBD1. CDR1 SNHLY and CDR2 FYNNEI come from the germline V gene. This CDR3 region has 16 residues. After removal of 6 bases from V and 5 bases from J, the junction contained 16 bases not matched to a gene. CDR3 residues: CASSHDRVGVGNEQYF. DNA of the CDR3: TGTGCCAGCAGCCATGACAGGGTTGGGGTAGGAAACGAGCAGTACTTC.

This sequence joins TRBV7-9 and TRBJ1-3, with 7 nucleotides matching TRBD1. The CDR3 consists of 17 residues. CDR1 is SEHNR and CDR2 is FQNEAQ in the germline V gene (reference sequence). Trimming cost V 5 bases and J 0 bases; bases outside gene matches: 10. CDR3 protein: CASSRMRDRSSGNTIYF. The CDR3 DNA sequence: TGTGCCAGCAGCAGGATGCGGGACAGATCCTCTGGAAACACCATATATTTT.

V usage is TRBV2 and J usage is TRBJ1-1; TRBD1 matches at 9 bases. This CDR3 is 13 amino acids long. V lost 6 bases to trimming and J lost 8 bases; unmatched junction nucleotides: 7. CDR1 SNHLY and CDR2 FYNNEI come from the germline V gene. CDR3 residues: CASRPDRGSEAFF. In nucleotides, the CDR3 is TGTGCCAGCAGGCCGGACAGGGGATCGGAAGCTTTCTTT.

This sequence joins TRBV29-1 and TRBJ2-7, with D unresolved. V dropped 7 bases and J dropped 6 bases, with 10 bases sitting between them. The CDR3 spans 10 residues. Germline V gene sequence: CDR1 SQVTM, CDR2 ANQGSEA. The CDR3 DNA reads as TGCAGCGCTTTCTCCGGCGAGCAGTACTTC. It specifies CSAFSGEQYF.

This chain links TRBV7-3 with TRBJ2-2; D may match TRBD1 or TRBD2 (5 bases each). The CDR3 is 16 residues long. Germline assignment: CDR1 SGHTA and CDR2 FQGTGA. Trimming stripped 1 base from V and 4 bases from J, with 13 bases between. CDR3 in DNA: TGTGCCAGCAGCTTAATGGGAGAGGGGTTCACCGGGGAGCTGTTTTTT. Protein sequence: CASSLMGEGFTGELFF.

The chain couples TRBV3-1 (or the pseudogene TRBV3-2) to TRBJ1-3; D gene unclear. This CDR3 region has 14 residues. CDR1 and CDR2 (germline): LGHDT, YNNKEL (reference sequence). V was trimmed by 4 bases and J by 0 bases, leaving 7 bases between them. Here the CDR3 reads CASSPLSSGNTIYF. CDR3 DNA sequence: TGTGCCAGCAGCCCTCTTTCCTCTGGAAACACCATATATTTT.

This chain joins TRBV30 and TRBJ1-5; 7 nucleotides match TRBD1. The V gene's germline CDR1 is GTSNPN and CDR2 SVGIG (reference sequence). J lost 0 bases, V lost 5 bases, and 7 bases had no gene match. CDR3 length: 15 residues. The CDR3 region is CAWGPGGDSNQPQHF. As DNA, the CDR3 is TGTGCCTGGGGGCCAGGGGGTGATAGCAATCAGCCCCAGCATTTT.

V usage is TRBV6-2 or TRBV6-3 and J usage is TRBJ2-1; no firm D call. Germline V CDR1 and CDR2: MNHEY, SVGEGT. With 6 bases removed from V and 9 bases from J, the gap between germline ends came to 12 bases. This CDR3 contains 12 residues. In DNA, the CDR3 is TGTGCCAGCAGCCTCAACCTAGGTGAGCAGTTCTTC. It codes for CASSLNLGEQFF.

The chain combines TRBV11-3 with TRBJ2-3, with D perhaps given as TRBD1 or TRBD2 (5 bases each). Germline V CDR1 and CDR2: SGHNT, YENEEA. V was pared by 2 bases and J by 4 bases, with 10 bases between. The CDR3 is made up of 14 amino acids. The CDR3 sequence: CASSLTRGPDTQYF. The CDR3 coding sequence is TGTGCCAGCAGCTTAACTAGGGGTCCAGATACGCAGTATTTT.

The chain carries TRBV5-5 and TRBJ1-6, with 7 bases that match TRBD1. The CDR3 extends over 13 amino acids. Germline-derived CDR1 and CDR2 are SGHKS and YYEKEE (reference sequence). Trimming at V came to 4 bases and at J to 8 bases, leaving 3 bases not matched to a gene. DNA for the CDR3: TGTGCCAGCAGCGTAGGGGGCGATTCACCCCTCCACTTT. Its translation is CASSVGGDSPLHF. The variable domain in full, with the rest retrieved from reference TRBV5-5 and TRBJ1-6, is DAGVTQSPTHLIKTRGQQVTLRCSPISGHKSVSWYQQVLGQGPQFIFQYYEKEERGRGNFPDRFSARQFPNYSSELNVNALLLGDSALYLCASSVGGDSPLHFGNGTRLTVT.

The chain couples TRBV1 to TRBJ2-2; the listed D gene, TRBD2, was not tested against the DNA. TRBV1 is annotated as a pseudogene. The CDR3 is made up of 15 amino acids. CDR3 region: CTSSQIHSGAAELFF. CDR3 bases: TGCACCAGCAGCCAAATCCATAGCGGAGCGGCGGAGCTGTTTTTT.

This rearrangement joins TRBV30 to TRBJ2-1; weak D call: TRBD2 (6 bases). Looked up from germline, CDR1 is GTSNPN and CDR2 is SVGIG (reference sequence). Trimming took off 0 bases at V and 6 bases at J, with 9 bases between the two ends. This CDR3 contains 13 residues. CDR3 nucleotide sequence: TGTGCCTGGAGTGTTGGGACTTCCAATGAGCAGTTCTTC. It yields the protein CAWSVGTSNEQFF.

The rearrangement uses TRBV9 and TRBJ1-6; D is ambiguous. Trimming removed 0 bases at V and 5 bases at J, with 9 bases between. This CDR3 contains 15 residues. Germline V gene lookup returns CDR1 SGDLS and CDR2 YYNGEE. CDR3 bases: TGTGCCAGCAGCGTAGTCGATAGCCATAATTCACCCCTCCACTTT. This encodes CASSVVDSHNSPLHF.